This TCR beta chain was captured by sequencing in a study of vaccination and CD4 T cells after COVID-19. Study at large: Two doses of either BNT162b2 or mRNA-1273 vaccine were given to participants. Culture controls were given either a CEFX pool, an HIV-1 Nef pool, or no peptide. Sampling after COVID took place at a median of around 91 days (range 35 to 161) following diagnosis.

The germline CDR1 and CDR2 sequences are SGHTA and FQGNSA. V lost 5 bases and J 6 bases, leaving 20 bases between the germline ends. The CDR3 contains 15 residues. The study sequenced cultured CD4+ T cell DNA using the Oncomine TCR Beta short-read assay. TCRdb called the PCR reads again in MiXCR, with one record for every CDR3 protein. The table records about 5,600 distinct CDR3 sequences, 45% to 60% of them present only once. As for treatment: roughly 10-day PBMC culture with coronavirus spike peptide pools or control peptides (ViraFEST assay). The medium had half its volume replaced with fresh IL-2 medium on days 3 and 7. As for this clonotype: The antigen is not known.

The sequencing input was CD4+ T cells from blood, cultured in vitro. The rearrangement uses TRBV7-2 and TRBJ2-7, with D unclear. This sequence was found in a human donor who had recovered from COVID-19. Here the CDR3 DNA reads TGTGCCAGCAGCAAAGACGTCGGCATGAGCTTCGAGCAGTACTTC. It translates to CASSKDVGMSFEQYF.